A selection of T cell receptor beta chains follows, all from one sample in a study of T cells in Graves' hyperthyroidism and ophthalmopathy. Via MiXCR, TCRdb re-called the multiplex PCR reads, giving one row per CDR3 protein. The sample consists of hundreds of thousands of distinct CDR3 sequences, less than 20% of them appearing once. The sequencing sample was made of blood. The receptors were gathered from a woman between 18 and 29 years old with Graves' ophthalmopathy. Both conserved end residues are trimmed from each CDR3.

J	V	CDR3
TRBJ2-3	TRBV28	ASSSYGTSGSAADTQY
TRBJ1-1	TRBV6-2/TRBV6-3	ASSYSFGQNKMNTEAF
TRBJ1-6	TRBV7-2	ASSHDQTQYNSPLH
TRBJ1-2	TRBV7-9	ASSLDLVEGGYT
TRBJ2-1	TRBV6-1	ASRPQDRPPWNEQF
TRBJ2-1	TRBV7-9	ASTPPLISGGVSSYNEQF
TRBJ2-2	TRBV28	ASSLGSGRKTGELF
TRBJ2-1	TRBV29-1	SVVGGGEYNEQF
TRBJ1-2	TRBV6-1	ASHVAGYGYT
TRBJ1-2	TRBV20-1	SARGLPYGYT
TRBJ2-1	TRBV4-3	ASSQVSSGRARQF
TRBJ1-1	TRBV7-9	ASSLGYWFAF
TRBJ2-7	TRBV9	ASSPHPGTGNYEQY
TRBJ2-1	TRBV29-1	SVTRTSGRYEQF
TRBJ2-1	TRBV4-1	ASSPRYLSGRRGNEQF
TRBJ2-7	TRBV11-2	ASSRTSGTPYEQY
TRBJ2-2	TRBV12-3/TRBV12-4	ASSLVSLMANTGELF
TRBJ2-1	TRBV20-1	SARILAGVFNEQF
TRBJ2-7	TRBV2	ASQYGQSSYEQY
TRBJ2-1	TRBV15	ATLRAGVYNEQF
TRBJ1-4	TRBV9	ASSVAGGSLEKLF
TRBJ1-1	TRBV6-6	ASSYPDLDTEAF
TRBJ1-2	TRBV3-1	ASSQLLYGAGYT
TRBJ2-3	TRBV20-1	SARGWKTSTDTQY
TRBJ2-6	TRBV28	ASSPWTGESGANVLT
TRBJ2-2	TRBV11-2	ASSLYGPGELF
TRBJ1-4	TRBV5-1	ASSLATGTNEKLF
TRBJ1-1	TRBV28	ASTHPGAEAF
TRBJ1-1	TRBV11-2	ASSRGQRKREAF
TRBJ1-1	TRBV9	ASSVGAEMNTEAF
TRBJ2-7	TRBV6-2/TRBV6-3	ASSYWAAGTYEQY
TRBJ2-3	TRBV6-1	ASSLSGDTDTQY
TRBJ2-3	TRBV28	ASSLSQLAGGTDTQY
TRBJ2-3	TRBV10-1	ASSESLGRGQGTDTQY
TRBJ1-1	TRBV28	ASSLWRDINTEAF
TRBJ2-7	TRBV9	ASSVGDRVSYEQY
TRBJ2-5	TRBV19	ASGTSGDQETQY
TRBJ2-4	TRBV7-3	ASSLTGTSGNVDKNIQY
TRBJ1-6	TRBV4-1	ASSQDEGQRALH